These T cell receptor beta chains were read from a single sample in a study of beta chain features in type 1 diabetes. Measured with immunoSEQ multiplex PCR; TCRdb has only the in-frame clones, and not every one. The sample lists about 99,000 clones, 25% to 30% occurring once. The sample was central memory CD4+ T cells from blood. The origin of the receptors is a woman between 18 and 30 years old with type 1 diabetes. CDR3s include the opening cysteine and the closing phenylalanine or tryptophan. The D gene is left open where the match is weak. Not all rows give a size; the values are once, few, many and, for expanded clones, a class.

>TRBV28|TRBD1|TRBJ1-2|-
CAGRSGQGRYGYTF
TGTGCCGGACGGTCGGGACAGGGACGCTATGGCTACACCTTC
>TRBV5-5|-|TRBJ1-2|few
CASSVQGRDWDGYTF
TGTGCCAGCAGCGTACAGGGTAGAGACTGGGATGGCTACACCTTC
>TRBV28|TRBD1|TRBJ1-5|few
CASSSLDREAQPQHF
TGTGCCAGCAGTTCACTAGACAGGGAGGCTCAGCCCCAGCATTTT
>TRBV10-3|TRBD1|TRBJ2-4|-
CAISAEEGAGLAKNIQYF
TGTGCCATCAGTGCGGAAGAGGGGGCCGGTCTAGCCAAAAACATTCAGTACTTC
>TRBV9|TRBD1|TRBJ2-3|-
CASGGAQGAGDTQYF
TGTGCCAGCGGGGGGGCACAGGGGGCTGGAGATACGCAGTATTTT
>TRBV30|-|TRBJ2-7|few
CAWSIKAGEQYF
TGTGCCTGGAGCATAAAAGCAGGGGAGCAGTACTTC
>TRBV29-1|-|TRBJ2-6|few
CSVAGRGAAGGANVLTF
TGCAGCGTTGCGGGTCGTGGGGCTGCAGGGGGGGCCAACGTCCTGACTTTC
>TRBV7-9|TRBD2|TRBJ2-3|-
CASSPRTSGNGWDTQYF
TGTGCCAGCAGCCCCCGGACTAGCGGGAATGGCTGGGATACGCAGTATTTT
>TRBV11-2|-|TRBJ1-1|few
CASSIDGVWGTEAFF
TGTGCCAGCAGCATTGACGGGGTTTGGGGCACTGAAGCTTTCTTT
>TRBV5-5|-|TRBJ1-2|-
CASSFYRDGYTF
TGTGCCAGCAGCTTCTACAGGGATGGCTACACCTTC
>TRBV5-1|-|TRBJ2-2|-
CASSLRPRDTNTGELFF
TGCGCCAGCAGCTTAAGGCCCCGGGACACCAACACCGGGGAGCTGTTTTTT
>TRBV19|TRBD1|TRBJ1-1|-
CASSTNGQGNTEAFF
TGTGCCAGTAGTACGAACGGACAGGGGAACACTGAAGCTTTCTTT
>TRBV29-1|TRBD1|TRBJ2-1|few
CSVEVGTGGGGWQFF
TGCAGCGTTGAAGTTGGGACAGGGGGCGGTGGGTGGCAGTTCTTC
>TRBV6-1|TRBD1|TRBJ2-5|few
CASSGQTGLETQYF
TGTGCCAGCAGTGGCCAGACAGGGCTCGAGACCCAGTACTTC
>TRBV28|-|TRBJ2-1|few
CASRTLGDISYNEQFF
TGTGCCAGCAGAACATTAGGGGACATTTCTTACAATGAGCAGTTCTTC
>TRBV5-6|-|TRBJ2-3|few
CASSFSGTTDTQYF
TGTGCCAGCAGCTTTAGCGGAACCACAGATACGCAGTATTTT
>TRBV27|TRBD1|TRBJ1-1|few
CASSLTPTGRREAFF
TGTGCCAGCAGTCTAACCCCGACAGGGAGGAGAGAAGCTTTCTTT
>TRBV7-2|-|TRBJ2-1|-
CASSPGLNNEQFF
TGTGCCAGCAGCCCGGGACTCAACAATGAGCAGTTCTTC
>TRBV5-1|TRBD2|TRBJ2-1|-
CASSPGLPSGRARDEQFF
TGCGCCAGCAGCCCCGGACTTCCTAGCGGGAGGGCCCGGGATGAGCAGTTCTTC
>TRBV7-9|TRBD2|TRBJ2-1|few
CASSRGLAGNEQFF
TGTGCCAGCAGCCGAGGACTAGCGGGCAATGAGCAGTTCTTC
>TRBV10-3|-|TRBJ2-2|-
CAISERGDGGGELFF
TGTGCCATCAGTGAGCGGGGTGATGGTGGCGGGGAGCTGTTTTTT
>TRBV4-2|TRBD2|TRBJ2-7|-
CASSQVSGRGIYEQYF
TGTGCCAGCAGCCAAGTTTCCGGGAGGGGGATCTACGAGCAGTACTTC
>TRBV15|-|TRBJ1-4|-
CATSRDLTTNEKLFF
TGTGCCACCAGCAGAGATCTTACAACTAATGAAAAACTGTTTTTT
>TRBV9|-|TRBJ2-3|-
CASSVDPARNVFGDTQYF
TGTGCCAGCAGCGTAGACCCAGCTAGAAATGTGTTTGGAGATACGCAGTATTTT
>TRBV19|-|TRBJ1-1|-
CASTITPNTEAFF
TGTGCCAGTACTATTACACCGAACACTGAAGCTTTCTTT
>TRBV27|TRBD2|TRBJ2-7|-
CASSSPGGLRYEQYF
TGTGCCAGCAGTTCCCCGGGGGGGCTAAGGTACGAGCAGTACTTC
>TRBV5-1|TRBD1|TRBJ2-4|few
CASSVTGSDKNIQYF
TGCGCCAGCAGCGTGACAGGGTCGGACAAAAACATTCAGTACTTC
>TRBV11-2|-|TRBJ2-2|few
CASSATASFSELFF
TGTGCCAGCAGCGCGACAGCGTCTTTTTCGGAGCTGTTTTTT
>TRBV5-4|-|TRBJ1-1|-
CASSLGLRNTEAFF
TGTGCCAGCAGCTTGGGTCTTCGGAACACTGAAGCTTTCTTT
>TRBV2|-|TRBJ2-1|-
CASRGLGTSYNEQFF
TGTGCCAGCAGGGGACTGGGGACCTCCTACAATGAGCAGTTCTTC
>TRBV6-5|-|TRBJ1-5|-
CASSSTRQVLPQHF
TGTGCCAGCAGTTCCACACGACAGGTTCTGCCCCAGCATTTT
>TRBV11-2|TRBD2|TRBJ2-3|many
CASSLLASGSTDTQYF
TGTGCCAGCAGCCTCCTCGCTAGCGGGAGCACAGATACGCAGTATTTT
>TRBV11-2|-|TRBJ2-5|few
CASSFAVGTQETQYF
TGTGCCAGCAGCTTCGCCGTCGGGACTCAAGAGACCCAGTACTTC
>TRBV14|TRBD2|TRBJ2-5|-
CASSHGTSGRASQETQYF
TGTGCCAGCAGCCACGGGACTAGCGGGAGGGCTTCCCAAGAGACCCAGTACTTC
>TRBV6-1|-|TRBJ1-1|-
CASSYFAEAFF
TGTGCCAGCAGTTATTTCGCTGAAGCTTTCTTT
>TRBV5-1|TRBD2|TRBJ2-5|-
CASSLRTSSETQYF
TGCGCCAGCAGCCTGAGGACTAGTTCCGAGACCCAGTACTTC
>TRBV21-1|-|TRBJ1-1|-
CATSGTGAATMPNTEAFF
TGTGCCACCTCCGGGACAGGGGCGGCTACGATGCCGAACACTGAAGCTTTCTTT
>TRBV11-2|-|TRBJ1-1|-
CASSLSRGGGAEAFF
TGTGCCAGCAGCTTATCGCGCGGGGGTGGGGCTGAAGCTTTCTTT
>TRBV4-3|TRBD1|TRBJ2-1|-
CASSRDSNEQFF
TGCGCCAGCAGCCGGGACAGCAATGAGCAGTTCTTC
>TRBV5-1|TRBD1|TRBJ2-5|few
CASSRTGEGGETQYF
TGCGCCAGCAGCCGTACAGGGGAAGGAGGCGAGACCCAGTACTTC